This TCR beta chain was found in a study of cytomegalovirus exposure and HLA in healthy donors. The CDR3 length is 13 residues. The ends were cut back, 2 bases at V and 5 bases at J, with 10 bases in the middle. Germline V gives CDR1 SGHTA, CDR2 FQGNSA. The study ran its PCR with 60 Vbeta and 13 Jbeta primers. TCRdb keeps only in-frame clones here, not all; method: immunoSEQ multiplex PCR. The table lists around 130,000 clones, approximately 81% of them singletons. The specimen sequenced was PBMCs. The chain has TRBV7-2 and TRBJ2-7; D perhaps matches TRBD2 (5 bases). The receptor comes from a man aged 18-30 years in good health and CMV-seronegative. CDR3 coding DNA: TGTGCCAGCAGCTTAACCGGGAACCACGAGCAGTACTTC. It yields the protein CASSLTGNHEQYF.